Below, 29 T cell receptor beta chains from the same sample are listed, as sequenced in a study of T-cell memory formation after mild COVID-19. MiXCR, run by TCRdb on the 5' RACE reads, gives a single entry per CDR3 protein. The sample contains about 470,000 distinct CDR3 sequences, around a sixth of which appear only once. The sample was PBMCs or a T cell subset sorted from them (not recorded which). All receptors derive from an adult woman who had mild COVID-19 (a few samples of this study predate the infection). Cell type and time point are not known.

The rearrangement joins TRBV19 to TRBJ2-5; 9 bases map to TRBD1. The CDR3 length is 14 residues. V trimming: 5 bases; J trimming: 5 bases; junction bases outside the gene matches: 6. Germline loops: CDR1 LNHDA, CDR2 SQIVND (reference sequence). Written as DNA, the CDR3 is TGTGCCAGTAGTCCCGGGACAGGGTTCGAGACCCAGTACTTC. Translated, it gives CASSPGTGFETQYF.

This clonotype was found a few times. CDR3 coding DNA: TGCAGTGCTAGACGCCTGAATGAAAAACTGTTTTTT. This sequence encodes CSARRLNEKLFF. The chain joins TRBV20-1 to TRBJ1-4; no firm D call. CDR1 and CDR2 from the germline V gene are DFQATT and SNEGSKA (reference sequence). The CDR3 runs to 12 residues. V gave up 2 bases and J gave up 5 bases, with 6 bases separating them.

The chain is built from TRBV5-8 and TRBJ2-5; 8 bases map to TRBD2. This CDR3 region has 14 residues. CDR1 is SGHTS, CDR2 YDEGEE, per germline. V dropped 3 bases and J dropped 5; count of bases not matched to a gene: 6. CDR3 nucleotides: TGTGCCAGCAGCTCGGGGGGGGTCCGGGAGACCCAGTACTTC. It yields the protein CASSSGGVRETQYF.

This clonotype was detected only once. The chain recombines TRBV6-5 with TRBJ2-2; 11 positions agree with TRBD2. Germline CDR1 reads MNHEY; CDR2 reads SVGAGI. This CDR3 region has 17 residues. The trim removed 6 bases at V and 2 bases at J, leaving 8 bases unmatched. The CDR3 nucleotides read TGTGCCAGCAGAAAAACTAGCGGGGGAACCAACACCGGGGAGCTGTTTTTT. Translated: CASRKTSGGTNTGELFF.

The CDR3 region is CASTIGPTGSYNSPLHF. CDR3 in DNA: TGTGCCAGCACAATAGGGCCAACCGGATCCTATAATTCACCCCTCCACTTT. The chain uses TRBV2 and TRBJ1-6, with no clear D. CDR1 is SNHLY and CDR2 is FYNNEI in the germline V gene. Between the trimmed V and J ends, which lost 7 bases and 1 base, there was a span of 17 bases. This CDR3 is 17 amino acids long.

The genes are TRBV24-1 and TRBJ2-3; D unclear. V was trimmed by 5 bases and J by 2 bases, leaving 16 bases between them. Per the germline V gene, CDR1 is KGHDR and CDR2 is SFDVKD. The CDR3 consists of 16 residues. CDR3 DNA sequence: TGTGCCACCAGTGCCCCCACCGGGTCCTCCACAGATACGCAGTATTTT. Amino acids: CATSAPTGSSTDTQYF.

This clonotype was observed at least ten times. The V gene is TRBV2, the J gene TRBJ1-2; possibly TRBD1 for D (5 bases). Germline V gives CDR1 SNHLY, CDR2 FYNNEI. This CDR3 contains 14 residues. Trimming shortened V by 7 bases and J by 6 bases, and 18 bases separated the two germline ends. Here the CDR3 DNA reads TGTGCCAGCACCTCAGGAGGGGCGCTGAATGGCTACACCTTC. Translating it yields CASTSGGALNGYTF.

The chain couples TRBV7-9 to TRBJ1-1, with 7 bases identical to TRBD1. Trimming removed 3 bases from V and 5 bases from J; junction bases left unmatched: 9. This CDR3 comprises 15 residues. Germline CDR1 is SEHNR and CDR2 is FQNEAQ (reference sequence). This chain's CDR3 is CASSFTGERNTEAFF. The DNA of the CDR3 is TGTGCCAGCAGCTTTACAGGGGAGAGGAATACTGAAGCTTTCTTT.

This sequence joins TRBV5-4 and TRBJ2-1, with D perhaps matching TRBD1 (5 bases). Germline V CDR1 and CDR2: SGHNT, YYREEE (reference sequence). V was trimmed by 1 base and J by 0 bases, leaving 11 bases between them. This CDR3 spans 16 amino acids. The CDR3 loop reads CASSLSSGFSYNEQFF. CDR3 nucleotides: TGTGCCAGCAGCTTGAGTTCAGGGTTCTCCTACAATGAGCAGTTCTTC.

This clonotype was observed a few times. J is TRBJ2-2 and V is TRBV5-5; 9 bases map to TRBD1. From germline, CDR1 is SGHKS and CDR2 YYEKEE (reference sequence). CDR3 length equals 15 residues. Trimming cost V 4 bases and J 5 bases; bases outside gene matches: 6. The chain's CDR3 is CASSAGTGLTGELFF. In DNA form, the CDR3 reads TGTGCCAGCAGCGCCGGGACAGGGTTGACCGGGGAGCTGTTTTTT.

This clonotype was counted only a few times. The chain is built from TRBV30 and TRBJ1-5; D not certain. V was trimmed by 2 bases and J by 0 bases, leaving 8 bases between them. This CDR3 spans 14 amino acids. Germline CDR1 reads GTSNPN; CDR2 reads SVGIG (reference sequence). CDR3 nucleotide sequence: TGTGCCTGGAGTTTCGGACGTAGCAATCAGCCCCAGCATTTT. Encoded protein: CAWSFGRSNQPQHF. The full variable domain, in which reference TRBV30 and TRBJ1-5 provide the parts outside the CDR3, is SQTIHQWPATLVQPVGSPLSLECTVEGTSNPNLYWYRQAAGRGLQLLFYSVGIGQISSEVPQNLSASRPQDRQFILSSKKLLLSDSGFYLCAWSFGRSNQPQHFGDGTRLSIL.

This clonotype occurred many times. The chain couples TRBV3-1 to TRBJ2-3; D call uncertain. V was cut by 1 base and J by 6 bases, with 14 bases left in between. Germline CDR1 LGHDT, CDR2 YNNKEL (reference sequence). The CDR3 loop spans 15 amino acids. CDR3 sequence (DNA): TGTGCCAGCAGCCAAGGACCAGCTACCGTTGATACGCAGTATTTT. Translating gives CASSQGPATVDTQYF.

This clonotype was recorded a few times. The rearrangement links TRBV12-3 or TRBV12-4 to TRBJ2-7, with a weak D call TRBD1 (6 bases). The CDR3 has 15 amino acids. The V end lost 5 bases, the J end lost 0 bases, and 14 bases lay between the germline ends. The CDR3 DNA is TGTGCCAGCAGTCCCTCCGGACAGAGCTCCTACGAGCAGTACTTC. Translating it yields CASSPSGQSSYEQYF.

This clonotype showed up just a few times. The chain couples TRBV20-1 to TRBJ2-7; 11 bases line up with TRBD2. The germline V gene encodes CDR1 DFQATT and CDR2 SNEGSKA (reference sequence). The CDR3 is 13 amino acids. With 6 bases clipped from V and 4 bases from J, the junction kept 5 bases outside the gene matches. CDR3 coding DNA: TGCAGTGCCGCTCCTAGCGGGAGGTACGAGCAGTACTTC. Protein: CSAAPSGRYEQYF.

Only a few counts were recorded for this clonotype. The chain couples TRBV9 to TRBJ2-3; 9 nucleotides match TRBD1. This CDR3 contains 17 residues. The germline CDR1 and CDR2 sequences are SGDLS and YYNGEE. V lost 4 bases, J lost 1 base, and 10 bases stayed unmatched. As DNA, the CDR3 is TGTGCCAGCAGCACTCGGGACAGGGTGGAGGGCACAGATACGCAGTATTTT. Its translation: CASSTRDRVEGTDTQYF. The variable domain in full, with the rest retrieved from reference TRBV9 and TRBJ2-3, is DSGVTQTPKHLITATGQRVTLRCSPRSGDLSVYWYQQSLDQGLQFLIQYYNGEERAKGNILERFSAQQFPDLHSELNLSSLELGDSALYFCASSTRDRVEGTDTQYFGPGTRLTVL.

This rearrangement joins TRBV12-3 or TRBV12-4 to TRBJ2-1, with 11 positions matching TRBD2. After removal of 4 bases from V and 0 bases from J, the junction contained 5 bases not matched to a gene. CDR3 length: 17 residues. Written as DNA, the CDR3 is TGTGCCAGCAGTTGGGGACTAGCGGTTCGCTCCTACAATGAGCAGTTCTTC. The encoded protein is CASSWGLAVRSYNEQFF.

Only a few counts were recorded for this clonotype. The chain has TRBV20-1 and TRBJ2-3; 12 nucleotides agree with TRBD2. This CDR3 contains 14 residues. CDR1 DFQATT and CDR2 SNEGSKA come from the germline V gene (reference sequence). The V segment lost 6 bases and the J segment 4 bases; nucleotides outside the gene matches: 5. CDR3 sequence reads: CSATRLAGADTQYF. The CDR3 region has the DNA TGCAGTGCCACAAGACTAGCGGGAGCAGATACGCAGTATTTT.

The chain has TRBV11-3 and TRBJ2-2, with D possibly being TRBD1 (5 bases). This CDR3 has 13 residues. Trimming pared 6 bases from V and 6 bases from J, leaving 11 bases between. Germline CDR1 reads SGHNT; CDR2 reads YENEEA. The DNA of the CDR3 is TGTGCCAGCAGTGCGGACACGGCCGGGGAGCTGTTTTTT. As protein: CASSADTAGELFF.

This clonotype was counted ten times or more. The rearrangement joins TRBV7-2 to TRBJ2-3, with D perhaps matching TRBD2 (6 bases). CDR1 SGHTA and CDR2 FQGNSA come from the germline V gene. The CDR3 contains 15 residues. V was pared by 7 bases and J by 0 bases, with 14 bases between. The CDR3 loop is CASNPGGTSTDTQYF. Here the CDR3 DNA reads TGTGCCAGCAACCCCGGAGGGACTAGCACAGATACGCAGTATTTT.

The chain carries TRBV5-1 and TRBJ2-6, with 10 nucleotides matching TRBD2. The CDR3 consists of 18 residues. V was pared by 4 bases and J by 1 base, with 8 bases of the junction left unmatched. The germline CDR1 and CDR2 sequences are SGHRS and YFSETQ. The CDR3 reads CASSVASGGLSGANVLTF. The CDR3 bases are TGCGCCAGCAGCGTAGCTAGCGGGGGCTTGTCTGGGGCCAACGTCCTGACTTTC.

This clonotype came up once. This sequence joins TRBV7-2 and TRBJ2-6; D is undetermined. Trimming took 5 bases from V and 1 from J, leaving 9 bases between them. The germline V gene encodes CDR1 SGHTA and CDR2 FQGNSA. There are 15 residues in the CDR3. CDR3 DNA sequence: TGTGCCAGCAGCCGTCAGGAATCTGGGGCCAACGTCCTGACTTTC. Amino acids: CASSRQESGANVLTF.

The chain's CDR3 is CASSHRTEGTGELFF. The CDR3 DNA sequence: TGTGCCAGCAGCCACCGAACCGAGGGCACCGGGGAGCTGTTTTTT. The rearrangement uses TRBV3-1 and TRBJ2-2; the D gene is possibly TRBD2 (5 bases). The germline V gene encodes CDR1 LGHDT and CDR2 YNNKEL (reference sequence). V lost 3 bases, J lost 4 bases, and 12 bases lay in between. CDR3 length: 15 residues.

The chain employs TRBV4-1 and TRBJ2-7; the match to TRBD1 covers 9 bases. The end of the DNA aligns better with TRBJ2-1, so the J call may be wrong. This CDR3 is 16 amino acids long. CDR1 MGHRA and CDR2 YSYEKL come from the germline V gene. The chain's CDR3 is CASSQDMGQGSYEQFF. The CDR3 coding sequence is TGCGCCAGCAGCCAAGATATGGGACAGGGCTCCTACGAGCAGTTCTTC.

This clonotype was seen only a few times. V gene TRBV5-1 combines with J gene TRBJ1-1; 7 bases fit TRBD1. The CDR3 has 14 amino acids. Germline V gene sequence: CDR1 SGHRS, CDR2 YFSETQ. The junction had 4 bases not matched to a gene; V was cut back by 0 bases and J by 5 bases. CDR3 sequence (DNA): TGCGCCAGCAGCTTGGATTCAGGGGGGACTGAAGCTTTCTTT. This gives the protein CASSLDSGGTEAFF.

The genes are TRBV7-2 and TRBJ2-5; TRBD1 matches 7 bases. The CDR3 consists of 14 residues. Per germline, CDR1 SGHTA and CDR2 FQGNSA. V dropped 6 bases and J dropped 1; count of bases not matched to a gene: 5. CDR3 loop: CASSFDRVQETQYF. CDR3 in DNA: TGTGCCAGCAGTTTCGACAGGGTCCAAGAGACCCAGTACTTC. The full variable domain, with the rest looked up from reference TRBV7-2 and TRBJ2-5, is GAGVSQSPSNKVTEKGKDVELRCDPISGHTALYWYRQSLGQGLEFLIYFQGNSAPDKSGLPSDRFSAERTGGSVSTLTIQRTQQEDSAVYLCASSFDRVQETQYFGPGTRLLVL.

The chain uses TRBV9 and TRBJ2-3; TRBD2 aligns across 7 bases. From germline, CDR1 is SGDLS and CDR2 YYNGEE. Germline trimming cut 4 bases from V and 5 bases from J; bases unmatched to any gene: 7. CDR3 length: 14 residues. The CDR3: CASSPGLSGDTQYF. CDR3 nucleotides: TGTGCCAGCAGCCCGGGACTATCGGGAGATACGCAGTATTTT. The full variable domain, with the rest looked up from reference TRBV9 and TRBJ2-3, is DSGVTQTPKHLITATGQRVTLRCSPRSGDLSVYWYQQSLDQGLQFLIQYYNGEERAKGNILERFSAQQFPDLHSELNLSSLELGDSALYFCASSPGLSGDTQYFGPGTRLTVL.

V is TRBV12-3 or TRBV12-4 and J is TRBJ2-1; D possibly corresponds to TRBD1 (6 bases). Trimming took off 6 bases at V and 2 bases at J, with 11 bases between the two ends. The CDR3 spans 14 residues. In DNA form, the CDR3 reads TGTGCCAGCAGGGACAGTGCGACCTACAATGAGCAGTTCTTC. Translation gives CASRDSATYNEQFF.

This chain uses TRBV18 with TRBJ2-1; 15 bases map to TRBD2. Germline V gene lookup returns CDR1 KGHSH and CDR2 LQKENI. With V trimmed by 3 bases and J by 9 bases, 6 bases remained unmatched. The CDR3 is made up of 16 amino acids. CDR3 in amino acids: CASSPGLAGGGSEQFF. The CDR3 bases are TGTGCCAGCTCACCGGGACTAGCGGGAGGAGGTAGTGAGCAGTTCTTC.

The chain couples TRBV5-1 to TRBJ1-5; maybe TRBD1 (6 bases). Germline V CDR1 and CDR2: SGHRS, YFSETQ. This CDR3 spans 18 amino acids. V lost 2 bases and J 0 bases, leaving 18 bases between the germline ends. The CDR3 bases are TGCGCCAGCAGCTTCATTGCGGGACAAGATAATAGCAATCAGCCCCAGCATTTT. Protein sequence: CASSFIAGQDNSNQPQHF.